This TCR beta chain was recorded in a study of blood T cell repertoires in COVID-19. Study processing details: By means of reference gene primer amplification, nucleated cell counts were estimated. Assay used: immunoSEQ multiplex PCR; TCRdb lists only in-frame clones, some missing. V, J and clone size derive from that table, while D and trimming were established from the DNA sequence. The sample yields 250,000 or so clones, over 70% seen once. The junction had 7 bases not matched to a gene; V was cut back by 3 bases and J by 7 bases. The CDR3 runs to 14 residues. In germline, CDR1 is GTSNPN, CDR2 SVGIG (reference sequence).

The clonotype was recovered from a woman aged 40-49 years who had recovered from COVID-19. Sequenced sample: peripheral blood. This chain connects TRBV30 to TRBJ1-4; 8 nucleotides align to TRBD1. CDR3 sequence reads: CAWRRTGPGEKLFF. The CDR3 DNA sequence: TGTGCCTGGAGGCGGACAGGGCCGGGTGAAAAACTGTTTTTT. The whole variable domain, filled in from reference TRBV30 and TRBJ1-4, reads SQTIHQWPATLVQPVGSPLSLECTVEGTSNPNLYWYRQAAGRGLQLLFYSVGIGQISSEVPQNLSASRPQDRQFILSSKKLLLSDSGFYLCAWRRTGPGEKLFFGSGTQLSVL.